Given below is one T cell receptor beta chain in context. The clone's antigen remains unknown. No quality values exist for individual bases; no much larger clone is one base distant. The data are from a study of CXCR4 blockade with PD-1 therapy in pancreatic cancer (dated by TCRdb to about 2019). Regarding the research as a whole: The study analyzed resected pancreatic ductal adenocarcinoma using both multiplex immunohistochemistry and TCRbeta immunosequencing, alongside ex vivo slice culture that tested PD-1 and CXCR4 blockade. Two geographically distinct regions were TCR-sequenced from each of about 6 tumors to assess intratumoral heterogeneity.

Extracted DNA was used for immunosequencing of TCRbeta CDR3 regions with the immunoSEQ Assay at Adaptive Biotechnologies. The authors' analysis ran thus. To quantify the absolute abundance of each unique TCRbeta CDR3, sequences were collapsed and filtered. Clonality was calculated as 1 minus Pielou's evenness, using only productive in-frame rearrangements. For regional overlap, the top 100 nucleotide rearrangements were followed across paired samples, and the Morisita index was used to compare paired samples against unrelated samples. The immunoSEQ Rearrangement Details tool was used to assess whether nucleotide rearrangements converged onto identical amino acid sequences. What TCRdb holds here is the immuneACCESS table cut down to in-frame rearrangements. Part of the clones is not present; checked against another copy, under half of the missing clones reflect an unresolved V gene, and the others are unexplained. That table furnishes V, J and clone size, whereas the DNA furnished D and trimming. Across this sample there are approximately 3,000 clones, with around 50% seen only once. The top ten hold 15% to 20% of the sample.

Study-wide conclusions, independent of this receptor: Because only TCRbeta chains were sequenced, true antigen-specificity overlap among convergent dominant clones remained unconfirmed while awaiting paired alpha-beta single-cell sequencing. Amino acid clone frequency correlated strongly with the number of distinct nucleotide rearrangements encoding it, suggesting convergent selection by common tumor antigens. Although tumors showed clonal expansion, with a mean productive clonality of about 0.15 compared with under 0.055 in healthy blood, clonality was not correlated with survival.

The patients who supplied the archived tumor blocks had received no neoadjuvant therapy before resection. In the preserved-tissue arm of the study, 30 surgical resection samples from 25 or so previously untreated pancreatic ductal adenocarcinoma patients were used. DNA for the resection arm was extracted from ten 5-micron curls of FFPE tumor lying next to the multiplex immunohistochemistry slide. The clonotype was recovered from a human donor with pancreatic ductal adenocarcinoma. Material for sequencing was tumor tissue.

The sequenced DNA is TGCGCCAGCAGCTTAGCGACAGGCAGATCCTACGAGCAGTACTTC. This sequence encodes CASSLATGRSYEQYF. This sequence uses TRBV5-1 and TRBJ2-7, and perhaps TRBD1 as D gene, on 6 matching bases. CDR1 and CDR2 are read off the germline V gene as SGHRS and YFSETQ. V is shortened by 2 bases, J by 1 base, and the region joining them spans 13 bases. Inclusive of the bounding cysteine and phenylalanine, the CDR3 is 15 residues long. The CDR3 DNA has 45 bases and is translated from base 1.